The 25 T cell receptor beta chains below all came from one sample that was sequenced in a study of PD-1 blockade in classical Hodgkin lymphoma. The table came from immunoSEQ multiplex PCR; TCRdb's copy has only in-frame clones and leaves some out. The sample has 35,000 to 50,000 clones, around two thirds seen once. Time point indicated: cycle 4 day 1 (C4D1), after five to seven weeks of nivolumab. All patients experienced relapse after autologous stem cell transplantation, and brentuximab vedotin exposure was variable. The starting material was peripheral blood mononuclear cells (PBMCs), obtained before the fourth cycle of nivolumab. Source of these receptors: a human donor with classical Hodgkin lymphoma.

This clone was recorded a few times. The chain is built from TRBV6-1 and TRBJ2-3, with 11 bases matching TRBD2. Germline CDR1 MNHNS, CDR2 SASEGT. This CDR3 contains 16 residues. With 3 bases clipped from V and 0 bases from J, the junction kept 2 bases outside the gene matches. Written as DNA, the CDR3 is TGTGCCAGCAGTGACCTAGCGGGGGGAAGCACAGATACGCAGTATTTT. Residues: CASSDLAGGSTDTQYF.

This clone was detected a few times. The CDR3, as DNA: TGTGCCAGCAGTTTAACCGGGATGGGGACTGAAGCTTTCTTT. Protein sequence: CASSLTGMGTEAFF. The V and J genes are TRBV28 and TRBJ1-1, with D uncertain. The CDR3 totals 14 residues. The V end lost 2 bases, the J end lost 5 bases, and 12 bases lay between the germline ends. Looked up from germline, CDR1 is MDHEN and CDR2 is SYDVKM.

J is TRBJ2-5 and V is TRBV27, with a tentative D call TRBD2 (6 bases). In germline, CDR1 is MNHEY, CDR2 SMNVEV (reference sequence). V was shortened by 5 bases and J by 5 bases, with 18 bases between the two germline ends. CDR3 length: 15 residues. Here the CDR3 DNA reads TGTGCCAGCAGTCCCAGGCCGACTGGGAGGGAGACCCAGTACTTC. Amino acid sequence: CASSPRPTGRETQYF.

V and J are TRBV5-6 and TRBJ2-2, with D unclear. This CDR3 has 12 residues. Germline CDR1 and CDR2: SGHDT and YYEEEE. With 8 bases removed from V and 5 bases from J, the gap between germline ends came to 10 bases. CDR3 amino acids: CASSRETGELFF. In DNA form, the CDR3 reads TGTGCCAGTAGTAGGGAAACCGGGGAGCTGTTTTTT. Full variable domain (outside the CDR3, taken from reference TRBV5-6 and TRBJ2-2): DAGVTQSPTHLIKTRGQQVTLRCSPKSGHDTVSWYQQALGQGPQFIFQYYEEEERQRGNFPDRFSGHQFPNYSSELNVNALLLGDSALYLCASSRETGELFFGEGSRLTVL.

The genes are TRBV11-2 and TRBJ1-1, with D maybe TRBD1 (6 bases). This CDR3 contains 17 residues. CDR1 and CDR2 (germline): SGHAT, FQNNGV. V lost 5 bases, J lost 0 bases, and 19 bases lay in between. The CDR3 sequence is CASSAAGAQEMNTEAFF. CDR3 sequence (DNA): TGTGCCAGCAGCGCAGCAGGGGCCCAAGAGATGAACACTGAAGCTTTCTTT.

This chain links TRBV4-2 with TRBJ1-5; tentatively, D is TRBD1 (6 bases). The CDR3 spans 15 residues. V lost 3 bases, J lost 5 bases, and 14 bases lay in between. In germline, CDR1 is LGHNA, CDR2 YNFKEQ. CDR3 loop: CASSQATGEDQPQHF. For the CDR3, the DNA is TGTGCCAGCAGCCAGGCGACAGGTGAGGATCAGCCCCAGCATTTT.

V is TRBV25-1 and J is TRBJ1-2; tentatively, D is TRBD1 (5 bases). Germline assignment: CDR1 MGHDK and CDR2 SYGVNS. The CDR3 is 13 residues long. Trimming pared 4 bases from V and 7 bases from J, leaving 13 bases between. The CDR3 loop is CASSASGLGGYTF. The CDR3 nucleotides are TGTGCCAGCAGTGCCTCAGGGTTAGGTGGCTACACCTTC.

A few counts support this clone. CDR3 sequence reads: CASSTRGGSYEQYF. In DNA form, the CDR3 reads TGTGCCAGCAGCACCCGAGGGGGATCCTACGAGCAGTACTTC. This chain joins TRBV11-2 and TRBJ2-7; D might be TRBD1 (6 bases). CDR1 is SGHAT and CDR2 is FQNNGV in the germline V gene. Trimming removed 5 bases from V and 1 base from J, with 12 bases in between. The CDR3 length is 14 residues.

This clone showed up just a few times. J is TRBJ1-2 and V is TRBV5-6; a weak D match, TRBD1 (6 bases). Germline V gives CDR1 SGHDT, CDR2 YYEEEE. This CDR3 comprises 17 residues. V gave up 4 bases and J gave up 4 bases, with 23 bases separating them. The CDR3 DNA sequence: TGTGCCAGCAGCACAATAACCGACAGAAGGGGGATCTATGGCTACACCTTC. It specifies CASSTITDRRGIYGYTF.

This clone came up a few times. The chain combines TRBV5-3 with TRBJ1-1; D not resolved. TRBV5-3 has ORF status, its function being uncertain. Deletions cut 2 bases from V and 1 base from J, with 6 bases between. The CDR3 loop spans 13 amino acids. CDR3 DNA sequence: TGTGCCAGAAGCTTTAGGCGGAACACTGAAGCTTTCTTT. Its protein is CARSFRRNTEAFF.

The gene calls are TRBV29-1 and TRBJ2-2; D is unresolved. The CDR3 sequence is 12 residues long. Looked up from germline, CDR1 is SQVTM and CDR2 is ANQGSEA. V gave up 6 bases and J gave up 4 bases, with 9 bases separating them. The chain's CDR3 is CSVSEPTGELFF. The CDR3 nucleotides are TGCAGCGTGAGCGAGCCCACCGGGGAGCTGTTTTTT.

The chain employs TRBV7-3 and TRBJ2-2; no definite D call. Germline V gene lookup returns CDR1 SGHTA and CDR2 FQGTGA. The CDR3 has 13 amino acids. Trimming cost V 5 bases and J 0 bases, with 4 bases left between them. The CDR3 nucleotides are TGTGCCAGCAGCCTTCCGAACACCGGGGAGCTGTTTTTT. Residues: CASSLPNTGELFF.

The V gene is TRBV30, the J gene TRBJ2-5; 9 bases agree with TRBD1. CDR3 length equals 13 residues. After removal of 2 bases from V and 4 bases from J, the junction contained 2 bases not matched to a gene. CDR1 is GTSNPN and CDR2 is SVGIG in the germline V gene (reference sequence). The CDR3 region is CAWSKQGAETQYF. The CDR3 DNA follows: TGTGCCTGGAGTAAACAGGGGGCAGAGACCCAGTACTTC.

In its sample, this clone was seen a few times. The chain has TRBV28 and TRBJ2-1; no reliable D call. CDR3 size: 14 residues. Per the germline V gene, CDR1 is MDHEN and CDR2 is SYDVKM. Trimming shortened V by 3 bases and J by 4 bases, and 10 bases separated the two germline ends. Written as DNA, the CDR3 is TGTGCCAGCAGTTTTACGGCCAATTACAATGAGCAGTTCTTC. Amino acids: CASSFTANYNEQFF.

V usage is TRBV30 and J usage is TRBJ2-1; 7 bases are shared with TRBD2. V trimming: 2 bases; J trimming: 6 bases; junction bases outside the gene matches: 10. Germline V lookup: CDR1 GTSNPN, CDR2 SVGIG (reference sequence). This CDR3 is built from 15 residues. The CDR3 coding sequence is TGTGCCTGGAGTATCTACGTGAGGGAGGGCAATGAGCAGTTCTTC. It is translated as CAWSIYVREGNEQFF.

J is TRBJ2-7 and V is TRBV7-9, with 9 bases aligning to TRBD1. CDR3 size: 16 residues. Germline V CDR1 and CDR2: SEHNR, FQNEAQ (reference sequence). Trimming at V came to 5 bases and at J to 0 bases, leaving 8 bases not matched to a gene. The CDR3 nucleotides read TGTGCCAGCAGCCCCATGGACAGGGGCGGCTCCTACGAGCAGTACTTC. Amino acid sequence: CASSPMDRGGSYEQYF.

There are a few counts of this clone. This sequence joins TRBV19 and TRBJ2-1; 7 nucleotides agree with TRBD1. The junction had 6 bases not matched to a gene; V was cut back by 6 bases and J by 4 bases. The CDR3 spans 14 residues. Germline V CDR1 and CDR2: LNHDA, SQIVND (reference sequence). CDR3 nucleotides: TGTGCCAGTAGGCTAGGGACAGAGTACAATGAGCAGTTCTTC. It encodes CASRLGTEYNEQFF.

This clone turned up a few times. The gene calls are TRBV4-1 and TRBJ1-1; a weak D match, TRBD1 (6 bases). Germline CDR1 and CDR2: MGHRA and YSYEKL. The V and J ends lost 4 bases and 0 bases respectively, with 15 bases between them. This CDR3 region has 16 residues. In nucleotides, the CDR3 is TGCGCCAGCAGCCGCCGGGACACCGATATGAACACTGAAGCTTTCTTT. Its translation is CASSRRDTDMNTEAFF.

By sample share, this clone is medium-sized. V gene TRBV5-4 combines with J gene TRBJ1-6; D gene ambiguous. Trimming shortened V by 0 bases and J by 7 bases, and 5 bases separated the two germline ends. Germline V CDR1 and CDR2: SGHNT, YYREEE (reference sequence). The CDR3 length is 13 residues. Here the CDR3 reads CASSLEWNSPLHF. CDR3 bases: TGTGCCAGCAGCTTGGAGTGGAATTCACCCCTCCACTTT.

The chain joins TRBV4-1 to TRBJ1-5; D is ambiguous. The CDR3 totals 14 residues. Trimming shortened V by 0 bases and J by 7 bases, and 10 bases separated the two germline ends. Germline loops: CDR1 MGHRA, CDR2 YSYEKL. This chain's CDR3 is CASSQDPVGQPQHF. The CDR3 nucleotides read TGCGCCAGCAGCCAAGATCCGGTTGGGCAGCCCCAGCATTTT.

A note on this clone: A far larger clone is one nucleotide away, so this likely arose from a read error. The CDR3 coding sequence is TGTGCCAGCAGCTTAGCAGGGGGCGACGAGCAGTACTTC. It yields the protein CASSLAGGDEQYF. The chain combines TRBV7-9 with TRBJ2-7; 7 bases are shared with TRBD1. This CDR3 region has 13 residues. The V gene's germline CDR1 is SEHNR and CDR2 FQNEAQ (reference sequence). Trimming took 0 bases from V and 5 from J; bases not matched to a gene: 1. The whole variable domain, filled in from reference TRBV7-9 and TRBJ2-7, reads DTGVSQNPRHKITKRGQNVTFRCDPISEHNRLYWYRQTLGQGPEFLTYFQNEAQLEKSRLLSDRFSAERPKGSFSTLEIQRTEQGDSAMYLCASSLAGGDEQYFGPGTRLTVT.

This chain connects TRBV7-9 to TRBJ1-4; D is unclear. V lost 6 bases to trimming and J lost 5 bases, with 13 bases between them. The CDR3 extends over 14 amino acids. Germline values: CDR1 SEHNR, CDR2 FQNEAQ (reference sequence). The CDR3 nucleotides are TGTGCCAGCAGTCCTAGCGGAGTGAATGAAAAACTGTTTTTT. Protein sequence: CASSPSGVNEKLFF.

The chain combines TRBV7-8 with TRBJ2-6; D is possibly TRBD1 (5 bases). This CDR3 has 18 residues. Trimming cost V 5 bases and J 0 bases, with 17 bases left between them. From germline, CDR1 is SGHVS and CDR2 FQNEAQ. The CDR3 is CASSPQGFLFSGANVLTF. The CDR3 bases are TGTGCCAGCAGCCCCCAGGGATTCCTCTTCTCTGGGGCCAACGTCCTGACTTTC.

DNA for the CDR3: TGTGCCAGCAGCCTAGCGGGGGGTACAAATGAGCAGTTCTTC. Translated: CASSLAGGTNEQFF. The chain recombines TRBV7-3 with TRBJ2-1; 11 bases map to TRBD2. Germline V gene lookup returns CDR1 SGHTA and CDR2 FQGTGA. This CDR3 has 14 residues. V was clipped by 5 bases and J by 7 bases; unmatched bases: 4.

The J gene is TRBJ2-3, the V gene TRBV7-2; TRBD2 might be the D (5 bases). V lost 5 bases, J lost 0 bases, and 12 bases lay in between. The germline V gene has CDR1 SGHTA and CDR2 FQGNSA. The CDR3 consists of 15 residues. The CDR3 region has the DNA TGTGCCAGCAGCCCCAAGCGGCCTAGCACAGATACGCAGTATTTT. Its protein is CASSPKRPSTDTQYF.